The 12 T cell receptor beta chains below were found in one sample sequenced in a study of memory B cells and T cells in multiple sclerosis. CFSE-dim autoproliferating and CFSE-high non-proliferating T cells from unstimulated culture were sequenced separately. Roughly 5x10^7 CFSE-labeled PBMCs were cultured 6 to 7 days unstimulated, then replicate wells were pooled. Clones were sequenced by immunoSEQ multiplex PCR, and TCRdb holds only the in-frame ones, with some missing. The sample yields approximately 32,000 clones, roughly 88% seen once. No antigen has been assigned to these receptors. The specimen sequenced was PBMCs from blood kept in culture. Receptor source: a human donor with multiple sclerosis.

The rearrangement links TRBV25-1 to TRBJ2-1, with D tentatively TRBD1 (5 bases). This CDR3 comprises 15 residues. With 5 bases removed from V and 6 bases from J, the gap between germline ends came to 17 bases. Germline CDR1 MGHDK, CDR2 SYGVNS. DNA of the CDR3: TGTGCCAGCAGTCCCCCTAGGCAGGGCTCCAATGAGCAGTTCTTC. It specifies CASSPPRQGSNEQFF.

The sample holds a few counts of this clone. The chain joins TRBV7-3 to TRBJ2-7; perhaps TRBD1 as D (6 bases). V was cut by 1 base and J by 2 bases, with 6 bases left in between. CDR1 is SGHTA, CDR2 FQGTGA, per germline. This CDR3 is 13 amino acids long. This CDR3 is CASSLNRAYEQYF. The CDR3 DNA sequence: TGTGCCAGCAGCTTAAACAGGGCCTACGAGCAGTACTTC.

This chain joins TRBV19 and TRBJ2-7, with D possibly matching TRBD1 (6 bases). The V gene lost 8 bases and the J gene lost 1 base, with 18 bases spanning the gap. This CDR3 region has 15 residues. Germline CDR1 LNHDA, CDR2 SQIVND (reference sequence). The CDR3 reads CASREKLGTSYEQYF. The CDR3 DNA follows: TGTGCCAGTCGGGAAAAGTTGGGGACATCCTACGAGCAGTACTTC. Together with reference TRBV19 and TRBJ2-7, the CDR3 gives the full variable domain: DGGITQSPKYLFRKEGQNVTLSCEQNLNHDAMYWYRQDPGQGLRLIYYSQIVNDFQKGDIAEGYSVSREKKESFPLTVTSAQKNPTAFYLCASREKLGTSYEQYFGPGTRLTVT.

J is TRBJ1-1 and V is TRBV9; TRBD1 agrees at 7 bases. The CDR3 runs 15 residues. The germline V gene encodes CDR1 SGDLS and CDR2 YYNGEE. Germline trimming cut 3 bases from V and 2 bases from J; bases unmatched to any gene: 7. CDR3 bases: TGTGCCAGCAGCGCCCTGACAGGGAGAAACACTGAAGCTTTCTTT. Protein sequence: CASSALTGRNTEAFF.

This clone occurred a few times. The chain couples TRBV7-7 to TRBJ1-5; D remains unclear. Between the trimmed V and J ends, which lost 1 base and 4 bases, there was a span of 5 bases. Germline assignment: CDR1 SSHAT and CDR2 FNYEAQ (reference sequence). This CDR3 contains 13 residues. Written as DNA, the CDR3 is TGTGCCAGCAGCTTAGGCCGGAATCAGCCCCAGCATTTT. Encoded protein: CASSLGRNQPQHF.

CDR3 in amino acids: CASSSRVSHEQYF. The CDR3 DNA sequence: TGTGCCAGCAGTTCCAGGGTATCCCACGAGCAGTACTTC. The chain links TRBV9 to TRBJ2-7; D perhaps matches TRBD1 (5 bases). CDR1 and CDR2 (germline): SGDLS, YYNGEE. V was clipped by 5 bases and J by 5 bases, with 14 bases between them. The CDR3 contains 13 residues.

The table lists this clone with a count of one. The rearrangement uses TRBV7-2 and TRBJ2-3; the D gene could be TRBD1 or TRBD2 (6 bases each). The germline gives CDR1 SGHTA, CDR2 FQGNSA. The CDR3 sequence is 13 residues long. CDR3 sequence (DNA): TGTGCACAAGCCCCGGGGGCCCCAGATACGCAGTATTTT. Amino acids: CAQAPGAPDTQYF.

This clone was detected only a few times. This rearrangement joins TRBV6-4 to TRBJ1-6; TRBD1 matches 9 bases. Germline values: CDR1 MRHNA, CDR2 SNTAGT. CDR3 length equals 14 residues. With 6 bases clipped from V and 8 bases from J, the junction kept 5 bases outside the gene matches. The CDR3 DNA reads TGTGCCAGCAGCTCGAGGACAGGGGATTCACCCCTCCACTTT. Translated, it gives CASSSRTGDSPLHF.

The chain couples TRBV5-4 to TRBJ2-1; 13 nucleotides align to TRBD2. J lost 6 bases, V lost 0 bases, and 0 bases had no gene match. This CDR3 spans 15 amino acids. The germline CDR1 and CDR2 sequences are SGHNT and YYREEE (reference sequence). CDR3 sequence: CASSLGTSGSNEQFF. CDR3 nucleotides: TGTGCCAGCAGCTTGGGGACTAGCGGGAGCAATGAGCAGTTCTTC.

The chain combines TRBV27 with TRBJ2-3; 7 nucleotides line up with TRBD1. The germline V gene has CDR1 MNHEY and CDR2 SMNVEV (reference sequence). V lost 10 bases, J lost 4 bases, and 14 bases stayed unmatched. The CDR3 loop spans 15 amino acids. For the CDR3, the DNA is TGTGCCATCTCACAACAGGGGCGCGGAGCAGATACGCAGTATTTT. As protein: CAISQQGRGADTQYF.

This chain links TRBV19 with TRBJ2-3, with D possibly being TRBD1 (5 bases). Trimming pared 5 bases from V and 0 bases from J, leaving 21 bases between. Germline lookup yields CDR1 LNHDA and CDR2 SQIVND (reference sequence). The CDR3 extends over 18 amino acids. The CDR3 nucleotides read TGTGCCAGTAGTGGAATTTCTCTCACAGGTCGGAGCACAGATACGCAGTATTTT. Its protein is CASSGISLTGRSTDTQYF.

The V and J genes are TRBV19 and TRBJ2-5; D gene uncertain. This CDR3 spans 14 amino acids. CDR1 is LNHDA and CDR2 is SQIVND in the germline V gene (reference sequence). V lost 1 base to trimming and J lost 5 bases, with 11 bases between them. The CDR3 DNA reads as TGTGCCAGTAGTATAGTGGCAGGAGAGGAGACCCAGTACTTC. It is translated as CASSIVAGEETQYF.